This is a list of T cell receptor beta chains from one sample in a study of Graves' ophthalmopathy and Graves' hyperthyroidism. TCRdb ran MiXCR on the multiplex PCR reads and lists one entry per CDR3 protein. The sample holds about 1.1 million distinct CDR3 sequences, about two fifths seen once. The specimen was peripheral blood or thyroid tissue (not recorded which). These receptor sequences come from an adult man with Graves' hyperthyroidism. CDR3s include the opening cysteine and the closing phenylalanine or tryptophan.

j_call | v_call | cdr3_aa
TRBJ2-5 | TRBV10-3 | CAISERAPAGEAQYF
TRBJ1-2 | TRBV10-3 | CAISAEGGAYYGYTF
TRBJ2-5 | TRBV7-9 | CASTHRAIVETQYF
TRBJ2-2 | TRBV29-1 | CSLGPSRGELFF
TRBJ2-6 | TRBV10-3 | CAISESRDTEAF
TRBJ2-5 | TRBV10-2 | CASSEDGMNQETQYF
TRBJ2-2 | TRBV14 | CASSQDHNTGELFF
TRBJ1-4 | TRBV5-1 | CASSQVFSPGQGDEKLFF
TRBJ2-2 | TRBV12-3/TRBV12-4 | CASSFLPAGTTGELFF
TRBJ1-3 | TRBV7-9 | CASSQIADWNTIYF
TRBJ1-2 | TRBV24-1 | CATSEVQGLYGYTF
TRBJ1-1 | TRBV20-1 | CSARNDAGVVTEAFF
TRBJ2-5 | TRBV20-1 | CSARGSSQGETQYF
TRBJ2-6 | TRBV5-1 | CASSFEGIVRLSGANVLTF
TRBJ2-5 | TRBV7-2 | CASSLEPSGGPLGTQYF
TRBJ2-7 | TRBV10-2 | CASRTSNEQYF
TRBJ2-6 | TRBV27 | CASSSPRQGTPAGANVLTF
TRBJ1-4 | TRBV9 | CASSAGTDTNEKLFF
TRBJ1-3 | TRBV29-1 | CSVARGLSGNTIYF
TRBJ2-2 | TRBV7-3 | CASSFRGSANTGELFF
TRBJ2-5 | TRBV2 | CASTPPIPGLQYQETQYF